This T cell receptor beta chain was captured in a study of cytomegalovirus exposure and HLA in healthy donors. Turning to the study itself: Assignment to the Caucasian-associated ancestry cluster applied to 81% of the roughly 410 genotyped donors.

Turning to this clone: As yet, its antigen is unknown.

General study results and limits: As a later analysis revealed, the rate of TCR association differed by HLA locus, with DRB1 most and HLA-C fewest. Reportedly, TCR beta sequences accurately predicted HLA-A and HLA-B alleles in most subjects. CMV serostatus was the only recorded immune exposure for donors.

The PCR made use of 60 Vbeta and 13 Jbeta primers. Here immunoSEQ multiplex PCR was the method, and the copy in TCRdb shows in-frame clones only, minus some. The sample shows roughly 88,000 clones, roughly 71% of them seen only once. The germline V gene has CDR1 LGHNA and CDR2 YNFKEQ. The CDR3 loop spans 15 amino acids. The ends were cut back, 0 bases at V and 1 base at J, with 9 bases in the middle. The chain has TRBV4-2 and TRBJ2-5, with D possibly matching TRBD2 (5 bases). The TCR was taken from a man aged 50-60 years in good health and CMV-seronegative. Sequenced input: PBMCs. The CDR3 region is CASSQERGRQETQYF. The DNA for the CDR3 is TGTGCCAGCAGCCAAGAGAGAGGGCGCCAAGAGACCCAGTACTTC.